This is a list of T cell receptor beta chains from one sample in a study of blood T cell repertoires in COVID-19. Data came from immunoSEQ multiplex PCR; TCRdb stores just in-frame clones and leaves some out. The sample has around 300,000 clones; approximately 88% are singletons. The material sequenced was peripheral blood. All receptors derive from a woman aged 25 to 39 with COVID-19, enrolled during active disease. CDR3s include the opening cysteine and the closing phenylalanine or tryptophan. The order of the fields is V gene, D gene, clone size, J gene, CDR3 DNA, CDR3 protein. A D gene is named only where the DNA matches it firmly. The size field is filled for only some rows; it gives once, few, many or a size class.

TRBV4-1	-	-	TRBJ1-1	TGCGCCAGCAGCCGGACAGAGAACACTGAAGCTTTCTTT	CASSRTENTEAFF
TRBV2	TRBD1	few	TRBJ1-6	TGTGCCAGCCTGGGACAGGTTAAATCACCCCTCCACTTT	CASLGQVKSPLHF
TRBV19	TRBD2	-	TRBJ2-1	TGTGCCAGTAGTATTTCGGTAGCGGGTCCCCATGAGCAGTTCTTC	CASSISVAGPHEQFF
TRBV2	-	-	TRBJ1-4	TGTGCCAGCAGTGCGAAACAACCCCCAACTAATGAAAAACTGTTTTTT	CASSAKQPPTNEKLFF
TRBV4-1	TRBD1	-	TRBJ2-2	TGCGCCAGCAGTAGACAGGGGGATTACACCGGGGAGCTGTTTTTT	CASSRQGDYTGELFF
TRBV30	-	-	TRBJ1-2	TGTGCCTGGAGCATATGGAGGGCTGATAGAGACTATGGCTACACCTTC	CAWSIWRADRDYGYTF
TRBV6-1	TRBD2	-	TRBJ2-2	TGTGCCAGCAGTGATAGCGGGGGGCCCGCCGGGGAGCTGTTTTTT	CASSDSGGPAGELFF
TRBV14	-	-	TRBJ2-7	TGTGCCAGCAGCCCCTTTGGAGGGTTACCCTACGAGCAGTACTTC	CASSPFGGLPYEQYF
TRBV28	TRBD1	-	TRBJ1-5	TGTGCCAGCACGCCGACAGGGGGAATAGAGCAGCCCCAGCATTTT	CASTPTGGIEQPQHF
TRBV18	TRBD2	-	TRBJ2-5	TGTGCCAGCTCCCCAGGATCGCGGGGGACGTACCAAGAGACCCAGTACTTC	CASSPGSRGTYQETQYF